Shown below are 24 T cell receptor beta chains from a single sample sequenced in a study of beta chain features in type 1 diabetes. TCRB transcripts that were expressed got sequenced, as all of the isolated RNA had been reverse transcribed. Clones were sequenced by immunoSEQ multiplex PCR, and TCRdb holds only the in-frame ones, with some missing. The sample lists 350,000 to 400,000 clones, about 14% occurring once. The source material was naive CD4+ T cells from blood. The receptors stem from a woman between 18 and 29 years old in good health.

In its sample, this clone was seen a few times. The genes are TRBV10-3 and TRBJ1-5; 10 bases are a match to TRBD1. This CDR3 is built from 13 residues. Per the germline V gene, CDR1 is ENHRY and CDR2 is SYGVKD. Unmatched junction bases numbered 4, after V lost 10 bases and J lost 4 bases. The chain's CDR3 is CATGTGDNQPQHF. The CDR3 nucleotides read TGTGCCACCGGGACAGGGGATAATCAGCCCCAGCATTTT.

The chain joins TRBV30 to TRBJ2-7, with D hard to call. CDR3 length equals 13 residues. V shed 8 bases and J shed 2 bases, with 16 bases lying between them. The germline gives CDR1 GTSNPN, CDR2 SVGIG (reference sequence). The CDR3 nucleotides read TGTGCCCTGATTCTGCCAAGCCCCTACGAGCAGTACTTC. Translated: CALILPSPYEQYF.

This chain uses TRBV29-1 with TRBJ1-2; D call uncertain. Deletions cut 1 base from V and 0 bases from J, with 15 bases between. There are 16 residues in the CDR3. CDR1 and CDR2 (germline): SQVTM, ANQGSEA. The DNA for the CDR3 is TGCAGCGTTGAAGTTTTATTGGCAGTAACTAACTATGGCTACACCTTC. It yields the protein CSVEVLLAVTNYGYTF. The full variable domain, completed using reference TRBV29-1 and TRBJ1-2, is SAVISQKPSRDICQRGTSLTIQCQVDSQVTMMFWYRQQPGQSLTLIATANQGSEATYESGFVIDKFPISRPNLTFSTLTVSNMSPEDSSIYLCSVEVLLAVTNYGYTFGSGTRLTVV.

This sequence joins TRBV19 and TRBJ1-4, with no clear D. CDR1 is LNHDA, CDR2 SQIVND, per germline (reference sequence). The V and J ends lost 5 bases and 8 bases respectively, with 9 bases between them. There are 12 residues in the CDR3. CDR3 sequence (DNA): TGTGCCAGTAGTCCACCGACAGAAAAACTGTTTTTT. It codes for CASSPPTEKLFF.

The genes are TRBV23-1 and TRBJ2-4; TRBD2 matches at 7 bases. TRBV23-1 is an open reading frame, and its role is uncertain. V dropped 3 bases and J dropped 5; count of bases not matched to a gene: 10. The CDR3 contains 16 residues. The CDR3 region is CASSHRWRGSENIQYF. In DNA form, the CDR3 reads TGCGCCAGCAGTCACCGGTGGCGGGGGTCGGAAAACATTCAGTACTTC.

This clone was observed a handful of times. V is TRBV2 and J is TRBJ2-3; 7 bases are a match to TRBD1. The germline gives CDR1 SNHLY, CDR2 FYNNEI. CDR3 length equals 16 residues. With 5 bases clipped from V and 3 bases from J, the junction kept 11 bases outside the gene matches. In DNA, the CDR3 is TGTGCCAGCAGTCGGGACAGTAAGGTTTGGACAGATACGCAGTATTTT. It is translated as CASSRDSKVWTDTQYF.

This clone was counted a few times. This chain uses TRBV5-4 with TRBJ2-3, with TRBD2 matching 14 bases. Unmatched junction bases numbered 16, after V lost 4 bases and J lost 6 bases. The CDR3 covers 19 residues. Germline values: CDR1 SGHNT, CDR2 YYREEE (reference sequence). The CDR3 protein is CASSTPPGLAGVTGDTQYF. The CDR3 nucleotides read TGTGCCAGCAGCACCCCTCCGGGACTAGCGGGAGTGACCGGGGATACGCAGTATTTT.

V gene TRBV29-1 combines with J gene TRBJ2-1; the match to TRBD1 covers 7 bases. The germline CDR1 and CDR2 sequences are SQVTM and ANQGSEA. Trimming cost V 6 bases and J 0 bases; bases outside gene matches: 5. This CDR3 spans 14 amino acids. The CDR3 DNA sequence: TGCAGCGTCGAGGGACAGCACTCCTACAATGAGCAGTTCTTC. Its translation is CSVEGQHSYNEQFF.

This clone was detected only a few times. The rearrangement joins TRBV30 to TRBJ2-7; 10 positions agree with TRBD1. This CDR3 contains 16 residues. The J segment lost 4 bases and the V segment lost 0 bases, leaving 9 bases of the junction unmatched. Germline CDR1 and CDR2: GTSNPN and SVGIG (reference sequence). The CDR3 sequence is CAWSVRGQGIAYEQYF. The DNA of the CDR3 is TGTGCCTGGAGTGTAAGGGGACAGGGGATAGCTTACGAGCAGTACTTC.

This clone has more than one count but fewer than ten. The rearrangement links TRBV6-5 to TRBJ2-7; D uncertain. CDR1 is MNHEY, CDR2 SVGAGI, per germline. The CDR3 loop spans 13 amino acids. Deletions cut 7 bases from V and 0 bases from J, with 10 bases between. CDR3 sequence: CASNTGASYEQYF. The CDR3, as DNA: TGTGCCAGCAATACTGGAGCCTCCTACGAGCAGTACTTC.

The chain recombines TRBV7-9 with TRBJ1-2; 9 positions agree with TRBD1. The CDR3 consists of 17 residues. In germline, CDR1 is SEHNR, CDR2 FQNEAQ (reference sequence). J gave up 7 bases and V 1 base, and 13 bases lay outside the gene matches. CDR3: CASSLDGVVQGARGYTF. The CDR3 nucleotides are TGTGCCAGCAGCTTAGACGGCGTTGTACAGGGGGCCCGTGGCTACACCTTC.

The genes are TRBV7-3 and TRBJ2-5; perhaps TRBD2 as D (6 bases). The CDR3 runs to 18 residues. CDR1 is SGHTA and CDR2 is FQGTGA in the germline V gene. V gave up 4 bases and J gave up 4 bases, with 25 bases separating them. DNA for the CDR3: TGTGCCAGCAGCTATTCGACCGACGGGACTCTCAAGACAGAGACCCAGTACTTC. It codes for CASSYSTDGTLKTETQYF.

This clone turned up a few times. The chain recombines TRBV5-1 with TRBJ2-7, with 11 bases identical to TRBD2. V shed 4 bases and J 6 bases; nucleotides not matched to a gene: 9. The CDR3 sequence is 15 residues long. Germline V gives CDR1 SGHRS, CDR2 YFSETQ. CDR3 DNA sequence: TGCGCCAGCAGCACCGAACTAGCGGGAGTAGTCGAGCAGTACTTC. It encodes CASSTELAGVVEQYF.

The J gene is TRBJ1-1, the V gene TRBV28; TRBD1 agrees at 8 bases. This CDR3 comprises 15 residues. The trim removed 3 bases at V and 3 bases at J, leaving 6 bases unmatched. Per the germline V gene, CDR1 is MDHEN and CDR2 is SYDVKM. CDR3 bases: TGTGCCAGCAGTTTCCAGGACAGGGACCACACTGAAGCTTTCTTT. Translating gives CASSFQDRDHTEAFF.

This CDR3 reads CASSHPSIGVSNQPQHF. As DNA, the CDR3 is TGTGCCAGCAGCCATCCATCGATAGGGGTTAGCAATCAGCCCCAGCATTTT. This chain links TRBV4-2 with TRBJ1-5; the D gene is possibly TRBD1 (5 bases). In germline, CDR1 is LGHNA, CDR2 YNFKEQ. The CDR3 runs to 17 residues. The V end lost 3 bases, the J end lost 0 bases, and 15 bases lay between the germline ends.

The rearrangement joins TRBV5-1 to TRBJ2-1; D not resolved. Looked up from germline, CDR1 is SGHRS and CDR2 is YFSETQ. Trimming removed 1 base at V and 9 bases at J, with 11 bases between. The CDR3 sequence is 13 residues long. DNA of the CDR3: TGCGCCAGCAGCTTGTCGGAGCCGCCTGAGCAGTTCTTC. Amino acid sequence: CASSLSEPPEQFF.

The rearrangement joins TRBV4-2 to TRBJ1-4; D is perhaps TRBD1 (5 bases). CDR3 length: 16 residues. The V gene's germline CDR1 is LGHNA and CDR2 YNFKEQ. V gave up 0 bases and J gave up 8 bases, with 16 bases separating them. CDR3 amino acids: CASSQEGRPGREKLFF. Here the CDR3 DNA reads TGTGCCAGCAGCCAAGAGGGGAGGCCAGGGCGAGAAAAACTGTTTTTT.

The chain carries TRBV7-6 and TRBJ1-1, with D hard to call. The V end was cut by 5 bases, the J end by 0 bases, with 10 bases between. The germline V gene has CDR1 SGHVS and CDR2 FNYEAQ. The CDR3 runs to 14 residues. CDR3 amino acids: CASSQVNLNTEAFF. CDR3 coding DNA: TGTGCCAGCAGCCAGGTGAACTTGAACACTGAAGCTTTCTTT.

This clone occurred a few times. The gene calls are TRBV5-1 and TRBJ2-7; TRBD2 aligns across 7 bases. J lost 2 bases, V lost 5 bases, and 10 bases had no gene match. The CDR3 is 15 amino acids. Germline loops: CDR1 SGHRS, CDR2 YFSETQ. This CDR3 is CASRSGLAATYEQYF. As DNA, the CDR3 is TGCGCCAGCAGATCGGGGCTAGCGGCTACCTACGAGCAGTACTTC.

This rearrangement joins TRBV7-9 to TRBJ1-2; 8 bases map to TRBD1. Germline CDR1 reads SEHNR; CDR2 reads FQNEAQ (reference sequence). With V trimmed by 5 bases and J by 4 bases, 15 bases remained unmatched. The CDR3 length is 17 residues. The CDR3: CASSRIKGRGLIYGYTF. Here the CDR3 DNA reads TGTGCCAGCAGCCGAATTAAGGGCAGGGGGCTTATCTATGGCTACACCTTC.

The V gene is TRBV25-1, the J gene TRBJ2-7; D is undetermined. The length of the CDR3 is 16 residues. V lost 4 bases, J lost 0 bases, and 16 bases lay in between. Germline V lookup: CDR1 MGHDK, CDR2 SYGVNS. DNA for the CDR3: TGTGCCAGCAGTGCTCCAGACGGAAGGAGCTCCTACGAGCAGTACTTC. It translates to CASSAPDGRSSYEQYF.

This clone was observed a single time. In nucleotides, the CDR3 is TGTGCCAGCAGTCCTAGTAGGGATACGCAGTATTTT. The encoded protein is CASSPSRDTQYF. The chain combines TRBV6-6 with TRBJ2-3; D ambiguous. The germline V and J ends were trimmed by 5 bases and 6 bases, with 9 bases remaining between them. Germline-derived CDR1 and CDR2 are MNHNY and SVGAGI (reference sequence). There are 12 residues in the CDR3.

This clone appeared a few times. This chain links TRBV6-4 with TRBJ2-1; 11 bases agree with TRBD2. V gave up 0 bases and J gave up 7 bases; unmatched junction bases: 5. This CDR3 has 16 amino acids. Germline V gene data show CDR1 as MRHNA and CDR2 as SNTAGT. The CDR3 loop is CASSDSVLAGVNEQFF. The CDR3 coding sequence is TGTGCCAGCAGTGACTCAGTACTAGCGGGAGTGAATGAGCAGTTCTTC.

This clone was counted a few times. Other nucleotide sequences from this sample produce the same CDR3. The chain carries TRBV30 and TRBJ1-5, with 9 bases lining up with TRBD1. The CDR3 has 14 amino acids. The germline gives CDR1 GTSNPN, CDR2 SVGIG (reference sequence). The ends lost 2 bases at V and 4 bases at J; junction bases unmatched: 3. The CDR3 nucleotides read TGTGCCTGGAGTCTGGGACAGGGTAATCAGCCCCAGCATTTT. Amino acid sequence: CAWSLGQGNQPQHF.